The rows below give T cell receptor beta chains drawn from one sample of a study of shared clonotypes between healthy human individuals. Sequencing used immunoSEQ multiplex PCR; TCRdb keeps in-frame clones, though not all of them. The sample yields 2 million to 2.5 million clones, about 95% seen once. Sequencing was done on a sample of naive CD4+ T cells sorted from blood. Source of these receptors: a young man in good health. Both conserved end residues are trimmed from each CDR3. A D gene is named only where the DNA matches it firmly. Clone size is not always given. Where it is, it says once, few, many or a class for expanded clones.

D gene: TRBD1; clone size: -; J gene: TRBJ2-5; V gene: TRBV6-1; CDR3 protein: ASSQGTVKETQY
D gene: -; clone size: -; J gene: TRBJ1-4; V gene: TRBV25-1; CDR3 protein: ASRKEVGEKLF
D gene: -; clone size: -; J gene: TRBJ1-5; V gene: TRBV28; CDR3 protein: ASTPGVSNQPQH
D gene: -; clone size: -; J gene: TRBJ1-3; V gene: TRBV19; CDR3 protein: ASSIQGPGNTIY
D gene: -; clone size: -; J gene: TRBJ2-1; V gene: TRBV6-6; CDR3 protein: ASSYARVGGNEQF
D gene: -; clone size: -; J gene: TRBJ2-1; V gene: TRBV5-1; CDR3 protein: ASSRLRDPSNEQF
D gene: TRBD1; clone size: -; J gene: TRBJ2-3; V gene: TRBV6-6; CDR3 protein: AISGQGTDTQY
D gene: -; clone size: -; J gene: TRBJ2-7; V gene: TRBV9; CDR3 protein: ASSPPGRYEQY
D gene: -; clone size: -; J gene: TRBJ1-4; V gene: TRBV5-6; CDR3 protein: ASSLEGGTFRLF
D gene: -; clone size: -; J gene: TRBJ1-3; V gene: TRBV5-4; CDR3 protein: ASSLQGLSGNTIY
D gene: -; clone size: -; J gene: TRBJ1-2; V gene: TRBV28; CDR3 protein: ASTVGRTNYGYT
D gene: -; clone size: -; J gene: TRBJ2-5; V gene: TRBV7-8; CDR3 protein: ASSFGEQETQY
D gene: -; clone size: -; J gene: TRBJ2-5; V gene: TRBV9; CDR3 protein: ATSVGSSADQETQY
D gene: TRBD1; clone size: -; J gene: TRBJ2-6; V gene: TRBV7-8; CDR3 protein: ASSLRDRGSGANVLT
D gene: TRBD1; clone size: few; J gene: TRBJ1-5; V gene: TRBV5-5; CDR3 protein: ASSWDSEWGNQPQH
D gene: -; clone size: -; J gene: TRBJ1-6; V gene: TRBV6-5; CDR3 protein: ASSYHGTRDSPLH
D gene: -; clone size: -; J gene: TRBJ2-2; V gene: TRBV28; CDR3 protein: ASSLRGFYSGELF
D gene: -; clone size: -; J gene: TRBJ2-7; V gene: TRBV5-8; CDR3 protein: ASSLGQILSYEQY
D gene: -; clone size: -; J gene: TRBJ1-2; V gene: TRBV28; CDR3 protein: ASDNVLGFGYT
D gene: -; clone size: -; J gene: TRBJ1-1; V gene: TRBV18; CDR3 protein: ASSPRAPAEAF
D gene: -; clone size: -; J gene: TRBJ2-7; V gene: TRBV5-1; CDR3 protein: ASSLAGYPSYEQY
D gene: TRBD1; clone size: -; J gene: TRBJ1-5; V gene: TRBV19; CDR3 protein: ATKGQGHQPQH
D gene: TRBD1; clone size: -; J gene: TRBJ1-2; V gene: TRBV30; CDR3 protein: AWVGTAYGYT
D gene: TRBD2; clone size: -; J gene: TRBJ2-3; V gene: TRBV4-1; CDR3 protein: ASSQELTSGRADTQY
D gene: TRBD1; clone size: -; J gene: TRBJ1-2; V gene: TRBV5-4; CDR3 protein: ASSFGDRNYGYT
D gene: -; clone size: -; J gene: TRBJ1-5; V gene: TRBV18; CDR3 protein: ASSEGPNQPQH
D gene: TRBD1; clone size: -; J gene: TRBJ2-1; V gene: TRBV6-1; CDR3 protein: ASTKQGRHNEQF
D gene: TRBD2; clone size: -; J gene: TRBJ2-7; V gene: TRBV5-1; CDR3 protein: ASRTSGGYEQY
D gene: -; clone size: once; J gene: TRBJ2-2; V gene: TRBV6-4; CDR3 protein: ASSPREGAGTGELF
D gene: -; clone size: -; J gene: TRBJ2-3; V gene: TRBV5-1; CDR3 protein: ASSLRQADTQY
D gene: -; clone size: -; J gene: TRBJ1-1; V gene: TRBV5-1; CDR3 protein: ASSLQGSESTEAF
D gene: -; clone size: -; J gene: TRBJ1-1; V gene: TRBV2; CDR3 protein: ASSEEAPTEAF
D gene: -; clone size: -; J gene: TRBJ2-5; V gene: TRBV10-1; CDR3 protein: ASSRQASQETQY
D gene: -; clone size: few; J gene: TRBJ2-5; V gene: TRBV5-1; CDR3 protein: ASSAGLQETQY
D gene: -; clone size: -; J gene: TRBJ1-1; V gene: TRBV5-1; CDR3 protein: ASSKDANTEAF
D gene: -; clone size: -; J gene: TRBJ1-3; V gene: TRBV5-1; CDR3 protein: ASSLERTSSGNTIY
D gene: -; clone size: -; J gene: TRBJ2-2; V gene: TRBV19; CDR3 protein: ASKWRENTGELF
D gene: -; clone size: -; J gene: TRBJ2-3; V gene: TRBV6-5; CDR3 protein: ASRPRTAGTDTQY
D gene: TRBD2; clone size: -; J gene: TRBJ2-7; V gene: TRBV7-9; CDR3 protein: ASSLAASGSSYEQY
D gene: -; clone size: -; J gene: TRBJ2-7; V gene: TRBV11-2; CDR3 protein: ASSRDSYYEQY
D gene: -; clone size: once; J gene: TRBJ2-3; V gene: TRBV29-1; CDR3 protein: SVENRDTTDTQY
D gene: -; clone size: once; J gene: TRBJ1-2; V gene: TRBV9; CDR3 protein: ASSVATVANYGYT
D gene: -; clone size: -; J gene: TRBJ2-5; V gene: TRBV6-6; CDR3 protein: ASSHPTVETQY
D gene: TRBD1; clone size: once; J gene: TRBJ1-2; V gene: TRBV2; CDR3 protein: ASRGTARGYT
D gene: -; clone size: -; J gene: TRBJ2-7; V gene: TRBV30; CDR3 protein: AWSVRQSYEQY
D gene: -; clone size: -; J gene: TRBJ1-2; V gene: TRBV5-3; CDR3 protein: ARSPTGSYGYT
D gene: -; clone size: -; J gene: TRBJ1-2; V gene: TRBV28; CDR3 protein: ASRPGAGYGYT
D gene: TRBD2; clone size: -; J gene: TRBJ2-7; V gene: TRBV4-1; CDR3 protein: ASSQDWTSGYEQY
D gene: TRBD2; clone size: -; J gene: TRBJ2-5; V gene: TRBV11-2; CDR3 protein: ASSPGASGPSGETQY
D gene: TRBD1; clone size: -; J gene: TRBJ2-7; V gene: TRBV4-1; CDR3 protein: ASSQGIDRGYYEQY
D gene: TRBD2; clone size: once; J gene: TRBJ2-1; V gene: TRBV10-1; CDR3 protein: ASSPIAGSSYNEQF
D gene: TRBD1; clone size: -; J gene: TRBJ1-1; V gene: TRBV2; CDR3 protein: ASSESGTVNTEAF
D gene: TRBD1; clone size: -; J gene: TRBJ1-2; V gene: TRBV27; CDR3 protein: ASSLGATGSGYT
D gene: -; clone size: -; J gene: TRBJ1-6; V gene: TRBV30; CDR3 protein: ASQGSSYNSPLH
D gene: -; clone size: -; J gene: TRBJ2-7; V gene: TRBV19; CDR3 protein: ASSMIGERPYEQY
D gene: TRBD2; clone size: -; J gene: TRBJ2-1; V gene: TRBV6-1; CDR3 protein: ASSEFFWSSGRNNEQF
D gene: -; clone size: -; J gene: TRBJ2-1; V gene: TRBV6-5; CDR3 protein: ASSYRGLTYNEQF